One sample yielded the 30 T cell receptor beta chains listed below, sequenced in a study of early stage breast cancer tumors. TCRdb's copy holds only in-frame clones and misses some; the assay was immunoSEQ multiplex PCR. The sample records some 48,000 clones, 83% being singletons. The material sequenced was blood. These receptors came from a person in their fifties with breast cancer.

The CDR3 spells CASSLGAGNQPQHF. The CDR3 nucleotides are TGTGCCAGCAGCTTAGGGGCTGGGAATCAGCCCCAGCATTTT. This chain uses TRBV7-9 with TRBJ1-5, with D hard to call. V was trimmed by 1 base and J by 4 bases, leaving 8 bases between them. Germline CDR1 is SEHNR and CDR2 is FQNEAQ (reference sequence). The CDR3 extends over 14 amino acids.

The V and J genes are TRBV9 and TRBJ1-2; TRBD1 is a possible D gene (5 bases). Germline V gene lookup returns CDR1 SGDLS and CDR2 YYNGEE. Trimming removed 0 bases from V and 7 bases from J, with 13 bases in between. The length of the CDR3 is 14 residues. CDR3: CASSVAGFGSGYTF. The CDR3 nucleotides are TGTGCCAGCAGCGTAGCAGGGTTTGGGAGTGGCTACACCTTC. The full variable domain, completed using reference TRBV9 and TRBJ1-2, is DSGVTQTPKHLITATGQRVTLRCSPRSGDLSVYWYQQSLDQGLQFLIQYYNGEERAKGNILERFSAQQFPDLHSELNLSSLELGDSALYFCASSVAGFGSGYTFGSGTRLTVV.

The chain uses TRBV7-9 and TRBJ1-4; D is unclear. CDR3 length: 15 amino acids. Trimming stripped 5 bases from V and 0 bases from J, with 10 bases between. Germline assignment: CDR1 SEHNR and CDR2 FQNEAQ (reference sequence). The CDR3: CASSREVATNEKLFF. CDR3 bases: TGTGCCAGCAGCCGAGAGGTTGCAACTAATGAAAAACTGTTTTTT.

The rearrangement joins TRBV19 to TRBJ1-3, with TRBD1 as a possible D gene (5 bases). The germline V and J ends were trimmed by 11 bases and 0 bases, with 11 bases remaining between them. The CDR3 is 13 amino acids. CDR1 is LNHDA, CDR2 SQIVND, per germline (reference sequence). CDR3 in DNA: TGTGCCGCAGGGCAGAGCTCTGGAAACACCATATATTTT. Translating it yields CAAGQSSGNTIYF.

DNA for the CDR3: TGTGCCACCCGGGGGCTTTTTGAAGCTTTCTTT. Encoded protein: CATRGLFEAFF. This sequence joins TRBV19 and TRBJ1-1, with D possibly TRBD1 on 6 matching bases. The CDR3 loop spans 11 amino acids. CDR1 and CDR2 (germline): LNHDA, SQIVND (reference sequence). The V end was cut by 10 bases, the J end by 7 bases, with 13 bases between.

The chain uses TRBV5-1 and TRBJ1-4, with 8 bases lining up with TRBD1. The germline V gene encodes CDR1 SGHRS and CDR2 YFSETQ. V dropped 3 bases and J dropped 3; count of bases not matched to a gene: 4. The length of the CDR3 is 15 residues. The CDR3 DNA follows: TGCGCCAGCAGCTGGGGGACAGGTTCTAATGAAAAACTGTTTTTT. This sequence encodes CASSWGTGSNEKLFF.

This clone was found a few times. The CDR3 bases are TGTGCCAGCAGCCAGTCGGCAGGGGTTATCGGGCAGTACTTC. This encodes CASSQSAGVIGQYF. J is TRBJ2-7 and V is TRBV28; TRBD1 might be the D (6 bases). V was shortened by 6 bases and J by 9 bases, with 21 bases between the two germline ends. CDR1 and CDR2 from the germline V gene are MDHEN and SYDVKM. The CDR3 loop spans 14 amino acids.

The chain combines TRBV28 with TRBJ2-5, with D possibly TRBD1 on 6 matching bases. Germline values: CDR1 MDHEN, CDR2 SYDVKM. V was clipped by 4 bases and J by 2 bases, with 17 bases between them. The CDR3 spans 16 residues. The CDR3 is CASSSGFGRGQETQYF. The CDR3 bases are TGTGCCAGCAGTTCAGGGTTCGGCAGGGGTCAAGAGACCCAGTACTTC.

The chain is built from TRBV27 and TRBJ1-6; D possibly corresponds to TRBD1 (6 bases). Trimming took off 7 bases at V and 0 bases at J, with 28 bases between the two ends. Germline values: CDR1 MNHEY, CDR2 SMNVEV (reference sequence). The CDR3 runs to 21 residues. The CDR3 coding sequence is TGTGCCAGCACCAAGTTTTTGGGGGTCGGGACACTTATCTCCTATAATTCACCCCTCCACTTT. It specifies CASTKFLGVGTLISYNSPLHF.

The chain carries TRBV28 and TRBJ1-1; no definite D call. The CDR3 spans 16 residues. From germline, CDR1 is MDHEN and CDR2 SYDVKM. Between the trimmed V and J ends, which lost 5 bases and 11 bases, there was a span of 27 bases. The CDR3 DNA is TGTGCCAGCAGTGAGCACGCGGATTTACTCTTGCCGGGTGCTTTCTTT. Amino acids: CASSEHADLLLPGAFF.

This clone was picked up a small number of times. J is TRBJ1-1 and V is TRBV7-9; D is possibly TRBD1 (6 bases). The germline V gene has CDR1 SEHNR and CDR2 FQNEAQ (reference sequence). The CDR3 has 18 amino acids. V lost 4 bases and J 2 bases, leaving 23 bases between the germline ends. This CDR3 is CASSSTHQLGGLNTEAFF. CDR3 bases: TGTGCCAGCAGCTCTACGCACCAGCTTGGGGGCCTCAACACTGAAGCTTTCTTT.

This clone has only a few counts. This chain's CDR3 is CASSLGQGGYGYTF. Here the CDR3 DNA reads TGCGCCAGCAGCTTGGGACAGGGTGGCTATGGCTACACCTTC. V and J are TRBV5-1 and TRBJ1-2; 7 nucleotides match TRBD1. The V gene's germline CDR1 is SGHRS and CDR2 YFSETQ. Trimming removed 0 bases from V and 4 bases from J; junction bases left unmatched: 3. This CDR3 has 14 amino acids.

Here the CDR3 DNA reads TGTGCCAGCAGTTACTCATTGGATGAGCAGTTCTTC. Its translation: CASSYSLDEQFF. This rearrangement joins TRBV6-6 to TRBJ2-1; D is unclear. V lost 0 bases and J lost 8, with 5 bases in between. The CDR3 runs 12 residues. In germline, CDR1 is MNHNY, CDR2 SVGAGI (reference sequence).

The gene calls are TRBV19 and TRBJ2-1; 10 nucleotides agree with TRBD2. The J segment lost 4 bases and the V segment lost 9 bases, leaving 3 bases of the junction unmatched. Germline loops: CDR1 LNHDA, CDR2 SQIVND (reference sequence). The CDR3 is 13 amino acids. CDR3 in amino acids: CASTSGTYNEQFF. The DNA for the CDR3 is TGTGCCAGCACTAGCGGGACTTACAATGAGCAGTTCTTC.

The CDR3 sequence is CASSSTLDRGYYEQYF. As DNA, the CDR3 is TGTGCCAGCAGTTCGACTTTGGACAGGGGATACTACGAGCAGTACTTC. The genes are TRBV6-6 and TRBJ2-7; TRBD1 aligns across 9 bases. Germline V gives CDR1 MNHNY, CDR2 SVGAGI (reference sequence). The CDR3 covers 16 residues. Unmatched junction bases numbered 10, after V lost 4 bases and J lost 3 bases.

The V gene is TRBV2, the J gene TRBJ1-5; TRBD1 is a possible D gene (6 bases). Germline CDR1 reads SNHLY; CDR2 reads FYNNEI. This CDR3 is 15 amino acids long. V lost 6 bases, J lost 5 bases, and 17 bases lay in between. CDR3 sequence reads: CASRRGGGNHQPQHF. Written as DNA, the CDR3 is TGTGCCAGCAGAAGAGGGGGGGGGAACCATCAGCCCCAGCATTTT. Drawing the rest from reference TRBV2 and TRBJ1-5, the complete variable domain is EPEVTQTPSHQVTQMGQEVILRCVPISNHLYFYWYRQILGQKVEFLVSFYNNEISEKSEIFDDQFSVERPDGSNFTLKIRSTKLEDSAMYFCASRRGGGNHQPQHFGDGTRLSIL.

This chain uses TRBV7-2 with TRBJ2-2; D is ambiguous. This CDR3 region has 13 residues. The germline CDR1 and CDR2 sequences are SGHTA and FQGNSA. The V end lost 6 bases, the J end lost 4 bases, and 9 bases lay between the germline ends. DNA for the CDR3: TGTGCCAGCAGACTCTACCTCACCGGGGAGCTGTTTTTT. Translated: CASRLYLTGELFF.

This chain connects TRBV28 to TRBJ2-7; 7 bases map to TRBD1. Germline V lookup: CDR1 MDHEN, CDR2 SYDVKM. J gave up 3 bases and V 3 bases, and 8 bases lay outside the gene matches. The CDR3 consists of 15 residues. CDR3 in DNA: TGTGCCAGCAGTTTTAAACAGGGGTCCCTCTACGAGCAGTACTTC. Encoded protein: CASSFKQGSLYEQYF.

The V call is TRBV7-9, the J call TRBJ1-2, with 7 bases aligning to TRBD1. In germline, CDR1 is SEHNR, CDR2 FQNEAQ (reference sequence). V shed 5 bases and J 3 bases; nucleotides not matched to a gene: 3. The CDR3 length is 13 residues. The CDR3 bases are TGTGCCAGCAGCCCGACAGGGTACTATGGCTACACCTTC. As protein: CASSPTGYYGYTF.

The V call is TRBV4-1, the J call TRBJ2-5, with 14 bases that match TRBD2. Germline assignment: CDR1 MGHRA and CDR2 YSYEKL. J was trimmed by 0 bases and V by 3 bases; bases with no gene match: 6. This CDR3 is 18 amino acids long. CDR3 coding DNA: TGCGCCAGCAGCCATGTCCCGGGACTAGCGGGGGACCAAGAGACCCAGTACTTC. Translation: CASSHVPGLAGDQETQYF.

The chain is built from TRBV19 and TRBJ2-5, with 8 positions matching TRBD2. The CDR3 length is 15 residues. From germline, CDR1 is LNHDA and CDR2 SQIVND (reference sequence). Trimming took 2 bases from V and 5 from J; bases not matched to a gene: 7. In DNA, the CDR3 is TGTGCCAGTAGTATACCAACGGGAGGGCAGGAGACCCAGTACTTC. Its translation is CASSIPTGGQETQYF.

The V call is TRBV2, the J call TRBJ1-1; unclear D gene. The V gene's germline CDR1 is SNHLY and CDR2 FYNNEI. Trimming cost V 9 bases and J 6 bases, with 11 bases left between them. This CDR3 contains 11 residues. The CDR3 protein is CASNLKAEAFF. The CDR3 DNA reads as TGTGCCAGTAACCTGAAGGCTGAAGCTTTCTTT.

This chain uses TRBV4-3 with TRBJ1-6, with 7 positions matching TRBD1. Germline V gene data show CDR1 as LGHNA and CDR2 as YSLEER. The CDR3 has 17 residues. With 4 bases clipped from V and 0 bases from J, the junction kept 6 bases outside the gene matches. The CDR3 sequence is CASSPGGGDSYNSPLHF. The DNA of the CDR3 is TGCGCCAGCAGCCCTGGAGGGGGCGACTCCTATAATTCACCCCTCCACTTT.

The J gene is TRBJ2-5, the V gene TRBV4-1; 7 bases are a match to TRBD1. The CDR3 loop spans 16 amino acids. Germline V gene data show CDR1 as MGHRA and CDR2 as YSYEKL. V lost 4 bases to trimming and J lost 4 bases; unmatched junction nucleotides: 12. The CDR3 sequence is CASSPEIQGVVETQYF. The CDR3 DNA follows: TGCGCCAGCAGCCCCGAGATCCAGGGGGTTGTAGAGACCCAGTACTTC.

The rearrangement joins TRBV30 to TRBJ1-5; D may be TRBD1 (6 bases). V was clipped by 1 base and J by 5 bases, with 12 bases between them. The CDR3 has 14 residues. CDR1 is GTSNPN, CDR2 SVGIG, per germline (reference sequence). CDR3 bases: TGTGCCTGGAGTGACAGGGCATTGGATCAGCCCCAGCATTTT. Translated, it gives CAWSDRALDQPQHF.

This chain joins TRBV19 and TRBJ1-2; 10 bases map to TRBD1. The CDR3 consists of 14 residues. Looked up from germline, CDR1 is LNHDA and CDR2 is SQIVND (reference sequence). The junction had 11 bases not matched to a gene; V was cut back by 10 bases and J by 6 bases. CDR3 bases: TGTGCCATTAGATCCGGGACAGGGGTCAATGGCTACACCTTC. This codes for CAIRSGTGVNGYTF.

The rearrangement uses TRBV10-2 and TRBJ2-4; D tentatively reads TRBD1 or TRBD2 (5 bases each). The CDR3 runs 14 residues. Germline V gives CDR1 WSHSY, CDR2 SAAADI. Trimming shortened V by 10 bases and J by 8 bases, and 21 bases separated the two germline ends. CDR3 sequence: CATTSTGQWDIQYF. The CDR3 DNA is TGCGCCACCACGTCGACGGGGCAGTGGGACATTCAGTACTTC.

J is TRBJ2-2 and V is TRBV7-8; a weak D match, TRBD1 (6 bases). Germline CDR1 reads SGHVS; CDR2 reads FQNEAQ. This CDR3 has 15 amino acids. Trimming cost V 2 bases and J 5 bases, with 12 bases left between them. The CDR3 coding sequence is TGTGCCAGCAGCTTATGGAGTGGGACAACCGGGGAGCTGTTTTTT. It encodes CASSLWSGTTGELFF.

This clone was counted between two and nine times. CDR3 residues: CASRNRGFEAFF. CDR3 DNA: TGTGCCAGCAGAAACAGGGGTTTTGAAGCTTTCTTT. The rearrangement uses TRBV2 and TRBJ1-1; 7 positions match TRBD1. CDR3 length: 12 residues. The trim removed 6 bases at V and 7 bases at J, leaving 5 bases unmatched. The germline gives CDR1 SNHLY, CDR2 FYNNEI.

This chain links TRBV29-1 with TRBJ2-2, with D tentatively TRBD2 (5 bases). Germline-derived CDR1 and CDR2 are SQVTM and ANQGSEA. CDR3 size: 16 residues. The V gene lost 7 bases and the J gene lost 0 bases, with 18 bases spanning the gap. The CDR3 DNA reads TGCAGCGGCAAGGGCGGACTGGGAGCGAACACCGGGGAGCTGTTTTTT. It encodes CSGKGGLGANTGELFF.